The following is a TCR beta chain sequence with its context. This clonotype has at least ten counts. Its target antigen remains unknown. No base-level quality is on record; no much larger clone is a single base apart. The sample belongs to a study of T cells in Graves' hyperthyroidism and ophthalmopathy (dated by TCRdb to between 2017 and 2020). Notes on the research overall: Peripheral blood was collected at initial diagnosis, before any treatment. Once sampling was done, hyperthyroidism patients were given methimazole at a starting dose of 30 mg daily, whereas ophthalmopathy patients were given high-dose intravenous methylprednisolone. The 100 or so discovery patients were divided at random into training and test sets in a 7:3 ratio. Prospective prediction of ophthalmopathy was tested in an independent validation cohort consisting of some 19 hyperthyroidism patients and 15 to 17 patients who later progressed to ophthalmopathy. Thyroid tissue and blood T-cell repertoires from six Graves' hyperthyroidism patients were also compared in the study. To identify TCR V-J signatures that set the groups apart, the researchers used a discovery cohort of roughly 100 patients, made up of under 50 with Graves' ophthalmopathy and some 58 with stable Graves' hyperthyroidism. The paper describes TCR Vbeta CDR3 sequencing of about 140 peripheral blood samples, made up of 43 ophthalmopathy patients, approximately 76 hyperthyroidism patients and roughly 17 progressor patients.

TCR beta CDR3 regions were amplified from RNA transcripts. A first-round RT-PCR of the TCR CDR3 used the HTBI primer set with the Qiagen OneStep RT-PCR kit. Libraries were constructed in a second round of multiplex PCR, after which size selection and purification were carried out. Libraries were sequenced paired-end with 100 bp reads on an Illumina HiSeq2000. Concerning the study's data processing: SOAPnuke was used to process the raw data, removing reads that contained adapters or uncalled bases, had a mean Phred below 15, or lacked an exact match to the constant primer or identifier. High-quality paired reads were merged with COPE v1.2.5, and unique nucleotide sequences were defined as clonotypes. Clonotypes were aligned to IMGT TRBV, TRBD and TRBJ reference segments using MiTCR v1.1. The analysis included only V-J combinations with a frequency above 0.0001, which together covered about 99% of the repertoires. The TCS score was defined as the ratio of F50 (clonal expansion) to E x V (chaos), calculated using BLOSUM62-based TCRdist between CDR3 peptides within each V-J. Welch's t-statistics and random forest reduced 450 to 600 V-J features to about 12, which were used in a naive Bayes classifier (R e1071). TCRdb applied fastp at Q25 and MiXCR to the public reads, then kept only in-frame beta chains. When rows share a CDR3 protein, they turn into one entry using the most common DNA and genes. These V and J calls rely on TCRdb rather than the paper's analysis. This sample lists 200,000 to 250,000 distinct CDR3 sequences; approximately 16% were detected once. Around 28% of the sample comes from the top ten.

The study at large found these results: Sample size was not statistically predetermined, and blinding of investigators to group allocation was not performed. In validation, the model predicted progression to ophthalmopathy with around 71% sensitivity and 72.22% specificity, a median of around six months before onset. Most expanded thyroid clonotypes (frequency above 0.001) were also detected in blood, a finding suggesting that blood repertoires may reflect thyroid immune responses. A model built on a 13 V-J signature distinguished ophthalmopathy from stable hyperthyroidism, reaching approximately 89% sensitivity and about 81% specificity in cross-validation and 80%/75% in testing.

Ophthalmopathy patients had moderately to severely active disease, Clinical Activity Score of at least 3, NOSPECS grade of at least 4, and duration under 3 months. Exclusion was applied to patients with uncontrolled infections, other autoimmune diseases, pregnancy or lactation. Clinical symptoms, serum thyroxine and TRAb, thyroid ultrasound, and orbital computed tomography formed the basis for the diagnoses. Ficoll-Paque density gradient centrifugation was used to isolate PBMCs from about 10 ml of fresh peripheral blood. Total RNA was extracted with Trizol reagent, and quality was checked on an Agilent 2100 Bioanalyzer. This sequence originates from a woman aged 18-30 years with Graves' ophthalmopathy. The sequencing input was blood.

The CDR3 amino acid sequence is: CASSLCQGEFGNTIYF. The sequenced DNA is TGTGCCAGCAGTTTATGTCAGGGAGAATTTGGAAACACCATATATTTT. The V gene is TRBV27 and the J gene is TRBJ1-3; a weak D assignment points to TRBD1 (5 bases agree). V is clipped by 1 base and J by 3 bases, and the sequence between their germline boundaries is 13 bases long. The CDR3, cysteine through phenylalanine, is 16 amino acids long. The retained sequence is limited to the CDR3, 48 bases, with the frame set at the first base. CDR1 and CDR2, per the germline V gene (reference sequence), are MNHEY and SMNVEV.